These 16 T cell receptor beta chains came from one sample sequenced in a study of tumor-infiltrating lymphocytes in primary liver carcinoma. Both RNA and DNA were isolated together from roughly 20-30 mg of bulk tissue that had not been sorted. TCR beta cDNA came from around 0.5 ug total RNA, primed with a constant-region primer. For TCR beta, libraries were produced by three nested multiplex PCR rounds using slightly modified ARM-PCR. Investigators reported that the first two PCR rounds, at roughly 10 cycles each, used TRBV1-TRBV30 forward primers with a C-beta reverse primer. Each CDR3 protein gets one entry after TCRdb re-called the multiplex PCR reads with MiXCR. The sample lists 20,000 to 25,000 distinct CDR3 sequences; roughly 79% were seen once. The sample comprised liver tumor tissue from sampling region 1. Sample subset: tumor region T1, superior pole. The receptors were sampled from a woman between 25 and 40 years old with primary liver carcinoma and hepatitis B virus infection.

As regards this clonotype: Given the absence of the conserved phenylalanine or tryptophan at the CDR3 end, a read error is likely. The CDR3 here is CASSARDRGHKRWSNTEAFS. CDR3 sequence (DNA): TGTGCCAGCAGCGCTCGTGACAGGGGGCACAAGAGGTGGAGCAACACTGAAGCTTTCTCT. This chain links TRBV11-2 with TRBJ1-1; TRBD1 matches 10 bases. The CDR3 has 20 residues. With 5 bases clipped from V and 2 bases from J, the junction kept 20 bases outside the gene matches. CDR1 SGHAT and CDR2 FQNNGV come from the germline V gene.

For this clonotype: Mismatch with germline at one junction end may stem from a read error. The rearrangement links TRBV4-1 to TRBJ2-3; a weak D match, TRBD2 (9 bases). Germline CDR1 reads MGHRA; CDR2 reads YSYEKL. This CDR3 has 20 amino acids. The CDR3: CAGSPQQGDSILAGTDTHYF. CDR3 DNA sequence: TGCGCCGGCAGCCCGCAACAGGGGGACTCTATACTAGCGGGCACAGATACGCACTATTTT.

Points on this clonotype: Sequence at one end of the junction differs from germline and may be a read error. The rearrangement joins TRBV29-1 to TRBJ2-4, with 13 positions matching TRBD2. This CDR3 is 15 amino acids long. The V gene's germline CDR1 is SQVTM and CDR2 ANQGSEA. CDR3 bases: TGCGTCGTTGACGGACTAGCGGGAGAAGTGAGCATTCAGTATTTC. This gives the protein CVVDGLAGEVSIQYF.

Comment on this clonotype: At one end, the junction sequence differs from germline, possibly due to a read error. The chain is built from TRBV7-3 and TRBJ2-3, with D hard to call. The V gene's germline CDR1 is SGHTA and CDR2 FQGTGA. The CDR3 totals 15 residues. The CDR3 sequence is CASIPYKGGTDTQYF. Here the CDR3 DNA reads TGCGCCAGCATCCCCTATAAAGGCGGCACAGATACGCAGTATTTT.

The chain is built from TRBV6-6 and TRBJ1-1; D not certain. Per the germline V gene, CDR1 is MNHNY and CDR2 is SVGAGI (reference sequence). The CDR3 extends over 15 amino acids. Trimming cost V 5 bases and J 6 bases, with 19 bases left between them. CDR3 sequence reads: CASSHLAGMRAEAFF. CDR3 bases: TGTGCCAGCAGTCACCTCGCCGGTATGAGGGCTGAAGCTTTCTTT.

The chain uses TRBV11-1 and TRBJ2-1; D is unresolved. The CDR3 is made up of 15 amino acids. With 5 bases removed from V and 1 base from J, the gap between germline ends came to 12 bases. Per germline, CDR1 SGHAT and CDR2 FQDESV (reference sequence). The DNA for the CDR3 is TGTGCCAGCAGCCGGCGACACGCTTCCTACAATGAGCAGTTCTTC. Protein sequence: CASSRRHASYNEQFF.

As to this clonotype: At one boundary the junction diverges from the germline segment, which might be a read error. The J gene is TRBJ2-1, the V gene TRBV11-2, with a possible D match to TRBD2 (6 bases). CDR1 SGHAT and CDR2 FQNNGV come from the germline V gene. The CDR3 totals 16 residues. CDR3 coding DNA: TGTGCCAGCAGCACCTCTATAGCGGTAGGATACAATGGGCAGTTCTTC. This translates into CASSTSIAVGYNGQFF.

As for this clonotype: One junction end disagrees with the germline gene, perhaps due to a read error. This chain connects TRBV13 to TRBJ2-5; D is perhaps TRBD1 or TRBD2 (5 bases each). The germline V gene encodes CDR1 PRHDT and CDR2 FYEKMQ (reference sequence). This CDR3 spans 16 amino acids. CDR3 residues: CASSLRGWVIRETQHF. CDR3 coding DNA: TGTGCCAGCAGCTTAAGGGGCTGGGTAATTAGGGAGACCCAACACTTC.

This clonotype was counted ten times or more. V gene TRBV11-1 combines with J gene TRBJ2-7; D is uncertain. The germline CDR1 and CDR2 sequences are SGHAT and FQDESV (reference sequence). The CDR3 covers 12 residues. V lost 8 bases to trimming and J lost 6 bases, with 14 bases between them. The CDR3 spells CASLGYLREQYF. In DNA, the CDR3 is TGTGCCAGCTTAGGATACCTCCGCGAGCAGTACTTC.

A note on this clonotype: Lacking the conserved final phenylalanine or tryptophan, this CDR3 likely reflects a read error. The chain carries TRBV11-2 and TRBJ2-7, with D perhaps TRBD2 (6 bases). Germline V gene lookup returns CDR1 SGHAT and CDR2 FQNNGV. The CDR3 is 13 residues long. V lost 7 bases and J lost 3, with 13 bases in between. CDR3 region: CASKAAGNYEQYL. The CDR3 coding sequence is TGTGCCAGCAAGGCTGCGGGGAACTACGAGCAGTACCTC.

A note on this clonotype: The conserved closing phenylalanine or tryptophan is absent in this CDR3, likely reflecting a read error. Because the CDR3's place on the DNA is in doubt, the DNA is left out and the CDR3 is given as listed by TCRdb. CDR3 sequence: CASSAGLADIVDTQYS. The rearrangement joins TRBV11-2 to TRBJ2-3; TRBD2, the D gene given by the table, was not confirmed from the DNA. Germline CDR1 SGHAT, CDR2 FQNNGV. The length of the CDR3 is 16 amino acids, counting both ends.

This clonotype was counted only a few times. The chain combines TRBV11-2 with TRBJ2-1; 12 bases line up with TRBD2. The CDR3 consists of 16 residues. V lost 2 bases to trimming and J lost 2 bases; unmatched junction nucleotides: 1. Germline CDR1 is SGHAT and CDR2 is FQNNGV. The CDR3 coding sequence is TGTGCCAGCAGCTTAACTAGCGGGAGGACCTACAATGAGCAGTTCTTC. This codes for CASSLTSGRTYNEQFF. The whole variable domain, filled in from reference TRBV11-2 and TRBJ2-1, reads EAGVAQSPRYKIIEKRQSVAFWCNPISGHATLYWYQQILGQGPKLLIQFQNNGVVDDSQLPKDRFSAERLKGVDSTLKIQPAKLEDSAVYLCASSLTSGRTYNEQFFGPGTRLTVL.

A note on this clonotype: It is likely a read error, because the conserved phenylalanine at the end of the CDR3 is missing. It is unclear where the CDR3 begins or ends on the DNA, so no DNA is shown, and the CDR3 is as TCRdb lists it. The chain is built from TRBV5-6 and TRBJ2-7; the D call TRBD1 from the table was never checked on the DNA. Germline assignment: CDR1 SGHDT and CDR2 YYEEEE. The CDR3 sequence runs 13 residues, both termini included. The CDR3 region is CDSSLRTGLSEYS.

Comment on this clonotype: A read error may explain this, as a much larger clone is one base away. The chain has TRBV7-9 and TRBJ1-6; 9 bases line up with TRBD1. CDR3 size: 16 residues. Germline CDR1 and CDR2: SEHNR and FQNEAQ (reference sequence). Written as DNA, the CDR3 is TGTACCAGCAGCCAGGGACAGGGCTTTTATAATTCATCCCTCCACTTT. This codes for CTSSQGQGFYNSSLHF.

V and J are TRBV11-1 and TRBJ2-7; unclear D gene. Germline V CDR1 and CDR2: SGHAT, FQDESV (reference sequence). The CDR3 covers 13 residues. The DNA of the CDR3 is TGTATGAGCAACTTAGGATACCTCCGCGAGCAGTACTTC. It encodes CMSNLGYLREQYF.

Of note for this clonotype: Mismatch with germline at one junction end may stem from a read error. The rearrangement links TRBV25-1 to TRBJ2-2; D is uncertain. The CDR3 contains 16 residues. CDR1 MGHDK and CDR2 SYGVNS come from the germline V gene. CDR3 bases: TGTGCCCTTCGTGGCGCTTCGTCGCCTTACACCTGGGAACTGTTTTTT. This gives the protein CALRGASSPYTWELFF.